The next 30 T cell receptor beta chains were all read from a single sample in a study of PD-1 blockade in classical Hodgkin lymphoma. Each patient relapsed following autologous stem cell transplantation, and prior brentuximab vedotin exposure differed. The protocol was immunoSEQ multiplex PCR, while the TCRdb copy is restricted to in-frame clones and leaves out a portion. The profile shows 25,000 to 30,000 clones, 70% to 90% of them singletons. The source material was peripheral blood mononuclear cells (PBMCs), sampled at baseline. All receptors derive from a human donor with classical Hodgkin lymphoma.

The rearrangement joins TRBV5-1 to TRBJ2-3, with 7 bases lining up with TRBD1. Germline V CDR1 and CDR2: SGHRS, YFSETQ. The ends lost 4 bases at V and 2 bases at J; junction bases unmatched: 4. The CDR3 length is 14 residues. CDR3 nucleotides: TGCGCCAGCAGCGCCGGACAGGACACAGATACGCAGTATTTT. It yields the protein CASSAGQDTDTQYF.

The chain carries TRBV5-1 and TRBJ1-2, with 7 positions matching TRBD1. The germline CDR1 and CDR2 sequences are SGHRS and YFSETQ. The V gene end was trimmed by 4 bases and the J gene end by 4 bases; junction bases not matched to a gene: 7. This CDR3 region has 14 residues. The DNA of the CDR3 is TGCGCCAGCAGCATAGGACAGGCTCTCTATGGCTACACCTTC. Translation: CASSIGQALYGYTF.

The chain is built from TRBV2 and TRBJ2-2; D might be TRBD1 (6 bases). CDR1 and CDR2 from the germline V gene are SNHLY and FYNNEI. The CDR3 totals 14 residues. The germline V and J ends were trimmed by 6 bases and 0 bases, with 8 bases remaining between them. This CDR3 reads CASSSGANTGELFF. The CDR3 bases are TGTGCCAGCAGCTCAGGGGCGAACACCGGGGAGCTGTTTTTT.

The chain combines TRBV5-1 with TRBJ2-3; 12 nucleotides agree with TRBD2. This CDR3 spans 18 amino acids. Germline trimming cut 0 bases from V and 2 bases from J; bases unmatched to any gene: 7. CDR1 SGHRS and CDR2 YFSETQ come from the germline V gene. CDR3 coding DNA: TGCGCCAGCAGCTTGGGCATACGGACTAGCGGGGACACAGATACGCAGTATTTT. Translated: CASSLGIRTSGDTDTQYF.

V is TRBV5-1 and J is TRBJ2-6; no clear D. Germline CDR1 and CDR2: SGHRS and YFSETQ. V lost 0 bases and J 2 bases, leaving 6 bases between the germline ends. CDR3 length equals 15 residues. Here the CDR3 DNA reads TGCGCCAGCAGCTTGGAGTCAGCTGGGGCCAACGTCCTGACTTTC. The encoded protein is CASSLESAGANVLTF.

This chain connects TRBV6-5 to TRBJ1-2; possibly TRBD1 for D (5 bases). The CDR3 totals 14 residues. V lost 6 bases, J lost 4 bases, and 15 bases lay in between. The V gene's germline CDR1 is MNHEY and CDR2 SVGAGI. CDR3 coding DNA: TGTGCCAGCAGCGATGAAGGGGCTGGCTATGGCTACACCTTC. Its protein is CASSDEGAGYGYTF.

This clone was found once. The rearrangement links TRBV29-1 to TRBJ1-1; no clear D gene. The germline V and J ends were trimmed by 4 bases and 2 bases, with 8 bases remaining between them. The CDR3 runs to 12 residues. The V gene's germline CDR1 is SQVTM and CDR2 ANQGSEA. CDR3: CSVGHLNTEAFF. The CDR3 DNA is TGCAGCGTTGGACACTTAAACACTGAAGCTTTCTTT.

The chain carries TRBV19 and TRBJ1-2; possible D gene TRBD1, 6 bases. Trimming cost V 4 bases and J 4 bases, with 13 bases left between them. The CDR3 has 14 amino acids. Germline V gene lookup returns CDR1 LNHDA and CDR2 SQIVND (reference sequence). CDR3 protein: CASSTRGRVYGYTF. CDR3 DNA sequence: TGTGCCAGTAGTACCCGGGGGCGCGTCTATGGCTACACCTTC. Variable domain in full (rest from reference TRBV19 and TRBJ1-2): DGGITQSPKYLFRKEGQNVTLSCEQNLNHDAMYWYRQDPGQGLRLIYYSQIVNDFQKGDIAEGYSVSREKKESFPLTVTSAQKNPTAFYLCASSTRGRVYGYTFGSGTRLTVV.

J is TRBJ1-1 and V is TRBV19, with D maybe TRBD1 (6 bases). The germline CDR1 and CDR2 sequences are LNHDA and SQIVND (reference sequence). V lost 7 bases and J 4 bases, leaving 28 bases between the germline ends. The CDR3 contains 18 residues. The CDR3 nucleotides are TGTGCCAGTACCATTAGGTCAGGGGCTCTCCTGCGGGGCACTGAAGCTTTCTTT. Its protein is CASTIRSGALLRGTEAFF.

Here the CDR3 reads CASSREAAGWETQYF. CDR3 nucleotide sequence: TGTGCCAGTAGCCGAGAGGCGGCGGGGTGGGAGACCCAGTACTTC. The chain has TRBV19 and TRBJ2-5, with D possibly matching TRBD2 (6 bases). The CDR3 loop spans 15 amino acids. Trimming shortened V by 6 bases and J by 5 bases, and 19 bases separated the two germline ends. CDR1 is LNHDA and CDR2 is SQIVND in the germline V gene (reference sequence).

The chain carries TRBV18 and TRBJ1-4, with unresolved D. CDR1 and CDR2 from the germline V gene are KGHSH and LQKENI. Trimming removed 6 bases from V and 7 bases from J, with 12 bases in between. The CDR3 is 13 residues long. The CDR3 nucleotides read TGTGCCAGCTCGCGGGAGGCCGGTGAAAAACTGTTTTTT. Its protein product is CASSREAGEKLFF.

This clone was recorded only once. This chain connects TRBV10-3 to TRBJ2-3; D unclear. CDR1 is ENHRY, CDR2 SYGVKD, per germline. This CDR3 contains 13 residues. V was clipped by 3 bases and J by 2 bases, with 6 bases between them. CDR3 DNA: TGTGCCATCAGTGACCGAAACACAGATACGCAGTATTTT. This encodes CAISDRNTDTQYF.

The chain links TRBV11-2 to TRBJ2-5; TRBD2 might be the D (5 bases). Trimming took 1 base from V and 7 from J, leaving 13 bases between them. Germline V gene data show CDR1 as SGHAT and CDR2 as FQNNGV. The CDR3 runs to 14 residues. CDR3 region: CASSLGVGRLTQYF. The CDR3 region has the DNA TGTGCCAGCAGCTTAGGGGTGGGGAGACTGACCCAGTACTTC.

The chain combines TRBV7-2 with TRBJ1-2; 7 nucleotides match TRBD1. The germline CDR1 and CDR2 sequences are SGHTA and FQGNSA. The ends lost 5 bases at V and 3 bases at J; junction bases unmatched: 9. The CDR3 spans 15 residues. CDR3 loop: CASSRQSTGYYGYTF. In nucleotides, the CDR3 is TGTGCCAGCAGCCGACAATCGACAGGGTACTATGGCTACACCTTC.

The genes are TRBV7-2 and TRBJ1-2, with 10 nucleotides matching TRBD1. Unmatched junction bases numbered 10, after V lost 5 bases and J lost 7 bases. Looked up from germline, CDR1 is SGHTA and CDR2 is FQGNSA. The CDR3 sequence is 15 residues long. Here the CDR3 DNA reads TGTGCCAGCAGCCCGAGGGGTGGACAGGGGGGTGGCTACACCTTC. It specifies CASSPRGGQGGGYTF.

The genes are TRBV7-9 and TRBJ2-7; 7 nucleotides align to TRBD1. CDR1 SEHNR and CDR2 FQNEAQ come from the germline V gene (reference sequence). The V segment lost 5 bases and the J segment 0 bases; nucleotides outside the gene matches: 7. The CDR3 sequence is 15 residues long. The CDR3 spells CASSLGGQSSYEQYF. In nucleotides, the CDR3 is TGTGCCAGCAGCCTAGGGGGACAGAGCTCCTACGAGCAGTACTTC.

The V gene is TRBV18, the J gene TRBJ2-5; TRBD2 might be the D (7 bases). The CDR3 runs to 13 residues. CDR1 and CDR2 from the germline V gene are KGHSH and LQKENI. Trimming took off 4 bases at V and 5 bases at J, with 11 bases between the two ends. The CDR3 nucleotides read TGTGCCAGCTCACGAGGGGGGGCTGAGACCCAGTACTTC. Protein sequence: CASSRGGAETQYF. The full variable domain, rest sourced from reference TRBV18 and TRBJ2-5, is NAGVMQNPRHLVRRRGQEARLRCSPMKGHSHVYWYRQLPEEGLKFMVYLQKENIIDESGMPKERFSAEFPKEGPSILRIQQVVRGDSAAYFCASSRGGAETQYFGPGTRLLVL.

The chain uses TRBV5-1 and TRBJ2-5, with no clear D. This CDR3 region has 14 residues. V lost 1 base to trimming and J lost 2 bases, with 9 bases between them. Germline-derived CDR1 and CDR2 are SGHRS and YFSETQ. CDR3 amino acids: CASSLCLAQETQYF. Here the CDR3 DNA reads TGCGCCAGCAGCTTGTGTCTGGCACAAGAGACCCAGTACTTC.

The rearrangement links TRBV10-3 to TRBJ1-4; 7 bases are a match to TRBD1. V lost 4 bases and J lost 8; bases outside the gene matches: 19. The CDR3 is 18 amino acids. Germline CDR1 is ENHRY and CDR2 is SYGVKD. The CDR3 DNA is TGTGCCATCAGTGTTGGGACAGTAGGGGTCCTGGGGAAAGAAAAACTGTTTTTT. Translating gives CAISVGTVGVLGKEKLFF.

In DNA, the CDR3 is TGCGCCAGCAGCTTGGGCGGGGGTGAGCAGTTCTTC. Its translation is CASSLGGGEQFF. The chain employs TRBV5-1 and TRBJ2-1, with 7 positions matching TRBD2. The CDR3 covers 12 residues. The germline V gene has CDR1 SGHRS and CDR2 YFSETQ. V was pared by 0 bases and J by 9 bases, with 0 bases of the junction left unmatched. The variable domain in full, with the rest retrieved from reference TRBV5-1 and TRBJ2-1, is KAGVTQTPRYLIKTRGQQVTLSCSPISGHRSVSWYQQTPGQGLQFLFEYFSETQRNKGNFPGRFSGRQFSNSRSEMNVSTLELGDSALYLCASSLGGGEQFFGPGTRLTVL.

To note about this clone: The conserved phenylalanine or tryptophan is not found at the CDR3 terminus, so this likely reflects a read error. The DNA is left out, because the CDR3 cannot be placed on it with certainty; the CDR3 is given as TCRdb lists it. The chain employs TRBV5-6 and TRBJ1-1. Germline CDR1 and CDR2: SGHDT and YYEEEE. The CDR3 region is 9 residues in length, termini included. CDR3 protein: CASSGAGII.

This chain links TRBV7-5 with TRBJ2-2; the table's D call, TRBD1, was not checked against the DNA. TRBV7-5 is shown as a pseudogene. The CDR3 covers 14 residues. CDR3 sequence: CARSLQDRTGELFF. CDR3 bases: TGTGCCAGAAGCCTACAGGACAGGACCGGGGAGCTGTTTTTT.

This clone has just a few counts. The V call is TRBV7-8, the J call TRBJ2-7, with TRBD1 matching 8 bases. The CDR3 has 17 amino acids. Germline V gene data show CDR1 as SGHVS and CDR2 as FQNEAQ. V shed 3 bases, J shed 4 bases, and the junction held 14 bases outside the gene matches. As DNA, the CDR3 is TGTGCCAGCAGCTTCCTGGACCCTCGGGACAGGCTTTACGAGCAGTACTTC. Amino acids: CASSFLDPRDRLYEQYF.

The chain has TRBV27 and TRBJ2-5; D perhaps matches TRBD1 (5 bases). The V gene lost 5 bases and the J gene lost 5 bases, with 12 bases spanning the gap. Germline V lookup: CDR1 MNHEY, CDR2 SMNVEV (reference sequence). The CDR3 extends over 13 amino acids. CDR3 residues: CASSQQVLETQYF. CDR3 sequence (DNA): TGTGCCAGCAGTCAACAGGTTTTGGAGACCCAGTACTTC.

V gene TRBV6-6 combines with J gene TRBJ2-7, with 9 bases matching TRBD2. The CDR3 totals 15 residues. Germline V lookup: CDR1 MNHNY, CDR2 SVGAGI (reference sequence). V lost 11 bases and J lost 3; bases outside the gene matches: 14. The CDR3 sequence is CAARENLAGVYEQYF. CDR3 bases: TGTGCCGCCCGGGAGAATTTAGCGGGGGTCTACGAGCAGTACTTC.

There are a few counts of this clone. V gene TRBV5-1 combines with J gene TRBJ2-7; 14 nucleotides line up with TRBD2. CDR3 length: 17 amino acids. The V gene's germline CDR1 is SGHRS and CDR2 YFSETQ. V dropped 3 bases and J dropped 1; count of bases not matched to a gene: 6. In nucleotides, the CDR3 is TGCGCCAGCAGCTACGGACTAGCGGGGGGAGGGTCCTACGAGCAGTACTTC. Translated: CASSYGLAGGGSYEQYF.

V usage is TRBV7-9 and J usage is TRBJ1-2; 7 bases are a match to TRBD1. Germline V lookup: CDR1 SEHNR, CDR2 FQNEAQ (reference sequence). The junction had 6 bases not matched to a gene; V was cut back by 7 bases and J by 4 bases. The CDR3 consists of 13 residues. The CDR3 nucleotides are TGTGCCAGCACCTCCGGGACAGTCTATGGCTACACCTTC. Translating gives CASTSGTVYGYTF.

CDR3 residues: CASSLGLNQPQHF. The CDR3 coding sequence is TGTGCCAGCAGCCTAGGGTTGAATCAGCCCCAGCATTTT. This rearrangement joins TRBV7-9 to TRBJ1-5; D remains unclear. The CDR3 covers 13 residues. CDR1 is SEHNR, CDR2 FQNEAQ, per germline (reference sequence). The V gene lost 5 bases and the J gene lost 4 bases, with 9 bases spanning the gap.

This chain uses TRBV7-8 with TRBJ1-6; TRBD1 might be the D (5 bases). Trimming cost V 1 base and J 6 bases, with 10 bases left between them. CDR1 is SGHVS and CDR2 is FQNEAQ in the germline V gene. The CDR3 has 15 amino acids. For the CDR3, the DNA is TGTGCCAGCAGCTTAGGACCAGGGATTAATTCACCCCTCCACTTT. Translated, it gives CASSLGPGINSPLHF.

The V gene is TRBV19, the J gene TRBJ1-6; D call uncertain. In germline, CDR1 is LNHDA, CDR2 SQIVND (reference sequence). The CDR3 is 14 residues long. Trimming cost V 5 bases and J 7 bases, with 12 bases left between them. The CDR3 protein is CASSSSGHNSPLHF. The CDR3 nucleotides are TGTGCCAGTAGTTCTTCCGGGCACAATTCACCCCTCCACTTT.